What follows are 3 T cell receptor beta chains derived from one specimen sequenced in a study of tumor and adjacent non-tumor tissue in lung cancer. The template was RNA from unsorted bulk tissue. TCRbeta libraries were built with three rounds of nested PCR, modified from ARM-PCR. MiXCR was run by TCRdb on the multiplex PCR reads, yielding one entry per CDR3 protein. The data show about 140,000 distinct CDR3 sequences, around 66% seen once. Sequencing used lung tumor tissue. Source of these receptors: a man between 60 and 75 years old with small cell lung cancer.

Turning to this clonotype: A junction boundary mismatches the germline segment, possibly from a read error. As DNA, the CDR3 is TGTGCTTGGAGGATGGACCGCCGTGAAGCTTTCTTC. Translation: CAWRMDRREAFF. V and J are TRBV30 and TRBJ1-1; D is undetermined. Germline assignment: CDR1 GTSNPN and CDR2 SVGIG (reference sequence). The CDR3 is 12 amino acids.

This clonotype was recorded at least ten times. This chain joins TRBV11-1 and TRBJ2-5, with TRBD2 as a possible D gene (5 bases). This CDR3 contains 12 residues. Trimming stripped 5 bases from V and 5 bases from J, with 9 bases between. The V gene's germline CDR1 is SGHAT and CDR2 FQDESV (reference sequence). The CDR3 nucleotides are TGTGCCAGCAGCCGACTAAGGGAGACCCAGTACTTC. It translates to CASSRLRETQYF.

For this clonotype: A much more abundant neighbour one base away suggests this may be a read error. The chain is built from TRBV20-1 and TRBJ2-7; a weak D match, TRBD2 (6 bases). The germline V gene has CDR1 DFQATT and CDR2 SNEGSKA (reference sequence). There are 12 residues in the CDR3. The CDR3 spells CGASAGGYEQYF. Here the CDR3 DNA reads TGCGGTGCTAGCGCAGGAGGATACGAGCAGTACTTC.